This T cell receptor (beta chain) was sequenced for a study of blood T cell repertoires in COVID-19. Across the study: Samples came from the United States, Italy and Spain, spanning acute and convalescent COVID-19. T cells, B-cell-depleted T cells, or PBMCs provided the cDNA or gDNA that served as material.

Trimming removed 3 bases at V and 3 bases at J, with 12 bases between. The germline CDR1 and CDR2 sequences are SNHLY and FYNNEI. The CDR3 length is 15 residues. Authors' methods: Cell counts per sample came from amplifying reference gene primers. Clones were read by immunoSEQ multiplex PCR, and TCRdb kept only the in-frame ones, dropping some. V and J calls and clone size are as listed in that table; D and trimming were resolved from the DNA. Counted here are 33,000 or so clones, around 91% occurring once; the ten biggest clones make up around 1%. This rearrangement joins TRBV2 to TRBJ2-1; D perhaps matches TRBD1 (6 bases). This TCR derives from a man aged 70 or older with active or convalescent COVID-19. The source material was peripheral blood. The CDR3 DNA reads TGTGCCAGCAGTGAGGACTCGGGACACTACAATGAGCAGTTCTTC. It encodes CASSEDSGHYNEQFF.